The source of this T cell receptor (beta chain) is a study of cytomegalovirus exposure and HLA in healthy donors. The PCR was carried out with 60 Vbeta primers and 13 Jbeta primers. Data came from immunoSEQ multiplex PCR; TCRdb stores just in-frame clones and leaves some out. The data contain some 110,000 clones, around 83% of them singletons. The CDR3 is 15 amino acids. V dropped 6 bases and J dropped 5; count of bases not matched to a gene: 8. Germline assignment: CDR1 SNHLY and CDR2 FYNNEI. The V and J genes are TRBV2 and TRBJ2-5, with TRBD2 identical over 11 bases. Sequenced sample: PBMCs. This receptor was taken from a man under 40 in good health and CMV-seropositive. The chain's CDR3 is CASSATSGSLETQYF. DNA of the CDR3: TGTGCCAGCAGCGCCACTAGCGGGAGCTTGGAGACCCAGTACTTC. The full variable domain, rest sourced from reference TRBV2 and TRBJ2-5, is EPEVTQTPSHQVTQMGQEVILRCVPISNHLYFYWYRQILGQKVEFLVSFYNNEISEKSEIFDDQFSVERPDGSNFTLKIRSTKLEDSAMYFCASSATSGSLETQYFGPGTRLLVL.